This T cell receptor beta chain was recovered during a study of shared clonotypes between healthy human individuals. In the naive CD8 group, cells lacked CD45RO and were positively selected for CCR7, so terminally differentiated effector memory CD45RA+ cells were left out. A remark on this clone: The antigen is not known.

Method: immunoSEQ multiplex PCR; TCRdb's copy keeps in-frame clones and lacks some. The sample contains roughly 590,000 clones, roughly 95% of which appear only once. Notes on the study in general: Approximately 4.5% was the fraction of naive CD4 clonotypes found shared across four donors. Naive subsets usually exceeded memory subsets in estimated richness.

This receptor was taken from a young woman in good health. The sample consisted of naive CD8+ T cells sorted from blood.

The CDR3 sequence is CASSIQHYETGELFF. In nucleotides, the CDR3 is TGTGCCAGTAGTATACAACACTACGAAACCGGGGAGCTGTTTTTT. The chain is built from TRBV19 and TRBJ2-2; D remains unclear. Germline V gene sequence: CDR1 LNHDA, CDR2 SQIVND (reference sequence). V was cut by 2 bases and J by 5 bases, with 12 bases left in between. The CDR3 has 15 residues.